Shown below are 9 T cell receptor beta chains from a single sample sequenced in a study of CD4 T cells in relation to SARS-CoV-2 and coronaviruses. The protocol was immunoSEQ multiplex PCR, while the TCRdb copy is restricted to in-frame clones and leaves out a portion. The repertoire holds 18,000 or so clones, with around three quarters as singletons. CD4+ T cells from unexposed donors were obtained before the COVID-19 pandemic (2011-2018). After about 11 days of culture, CD4+ T cells were isolated. What these receptors recognize is not known. The sample comprised CD4+ T cells from PBMCs, cultured in vitro. The receptors here all came from a human donor in good health.

This clone appeared a few times. The V gene is TRBV5-4, the J gene TRBJ2-3; 12 nucleotides align to TRBD2. This CDR3 has 16 amino acids. CDR1 and CDR2 from the germline V gene are SGHNT and YYREEE (reference sequence). With V trimmed by 4 bases and J by 2 bases, 5 bases remained unmatched. CDR3 DNA: TGTGCCAGCAGCCCCCGACTAGCGGGAGACACAGATACGCAGTATTTT. Protein: CASSPRLAGDTDTQYF. Filled out from reference TRBV5-4 and TRBJ2-3, the complete variable domain reads ETGVTQSPTHLIKTRGQQVTLRCSSQSGHNTVSWYQQALGQGPQFIFQYYREEENGRGNFPPRFSGLQFPNYSSELNVNALELDDSALYLCASSPRLAGDTDTQYFGPGTRLTVL.

CDR3 protein: CASSESPGTGYEQYF. DNA for the CDR3: TGTGCCAGCAGCGAAAGCCCCGGGACTGGCTACGAGCAGTACTTC. This chain uses TRBV11-2 with TRBJ2-7, with D perhaps matching TRBD2 (6 bases). CDR3 length equals 15 residues. Trimming stripped 5 bases from V and 3 bases from J, with 17 bases between. Germline lookup yields CDR1 SGHAT and CDR2 FQNNGV.

V usage is TRBV7-3 and J usage is TRBJ2-3; D is possibly TRBD1 (5 bases). V was clipped by 1 base and J by 4 bases, with 12 bases between them. This CDR3 has 15 residues. The germline V gene has CDR1 SGHTA and CDR2 FQGTGA. The CDR3 nucleotides are TGTGCCAGCAGCTTAAAGGGGATTGGGTCAGATACGCAGTATTTT. It translates to CASSLKGIGSDTQYF.

V gene TRBV6-6 combines with J gene TRBJ2-3; the match to TRBD2 covers 7 bases. Germline CDR1 and CDR2: MNHNY and SVGAGI (reference sequence). CDR3 length equals 15 residues. The trim removed 0 bases at V and 5 bases at J, leaving 5 bases unmatched. Here the CDR3 reads CASSYSKGRGDTQYF. The DNA of the CDR3 is TGTGCCAGCAGTTACTCTAAAGGGAGGGGAGATACGCAGTATTTT.

This sequence joins TRBV3-1 (or the pseudogene TRBV3-2) and TRBJ2-1; no definite D call. V shed 3 bases and J shed 7 bases, with 10 bases lying between them. Germline assignment: CDR1 LGHDT and CDR2 YNNKEL (reference sequence). The CDR3 length is 13 residues. The CDR3 DNA reads TGTGCCAGCAGCCAGATAGGTAGGAATGAGCAGTTCTTC. It specifies CASSQIGRNEQFF.

The chain has TRBV19 and TRBJ2-1; 7 bases are a match to TRBD1. The CDR3 runs 14 residues. Germline trimming cut 5 bases from V and 6 bases from J; bases unmatched to any gene: 7. Germline V gene lookup returns CDR1 LNHDA and CDR2 SQIVND (reference sequence). The CDR3 sequence is CASSYRDRLNEQFF. The CDR3 DNA reads TGTGCCAGTAGTTATCGGGACAGACTCAATGAGCAGTTCTTC. Filled out from reference TRBV19 and TRBJ2-1, the complete variable domain reads DGGITQSPKYLFRKEGQNVTLSCEQNLNHDAMYWYRQDPGQGLRLIYYSQIVNDFQKGDIAEGYSVSREKKESFPLTVTSAQKNPTAFYLCASSYRDRLNEQFFGPGTRLTVL.

This clone was seen only once. The chain joins TRBV2 to TRBJ2-7; 10 bases fit TRBD1. CDR3 size: 13 residues. Trimming at V came to 3 bases and at J to 7 bases, leaving 3 bases not matched to a gene. Germline V CDR1 and CDR2: SNHLY, FYNNEI. CDR3 bases: TGTGCCAGCAGTGAGGACAGGGGGAAAGAGCAGTACTTC. Translating gives CASSEDRGKEQYF.

This clone occurred a few times. The chain joins TRBV24-1 to TRBJ2-2; maybe TRBD2 (5 bases). Per germline, CDR1 KGHDR and CDR2 SFDVKD. V was trimmed by 8 bases and J by 5 bases, leaving 8 bases between them. This CDR3 has 12 residues. This chain's CDR3 is CATTGRTGELFF. The CDR3 coding sequence is TGTGCCACCACGGGGAGAACCGGGGAGCTGTTTTTT.

The genes are TRBV7-2 and TRBJ2-1; 8 positions match TRBD2. Germline CDR1 SGHTA, CDR2 FQGNSA. This CDR3 is 15 amino acids long. V dropped 2 bases and J dropped 4; count of bases not matched to a gene: 4. The CDR3 region has the DNA TGTGCCAGCAGCTTAAGTACTAGCGGTTACAATGAGCAGTTCTTC. Amino acids: CASSLSTSGYNEQFF.